Listed below are T cell receptor beta chains from one sample, sequenced in a study of T cell responses to AZD1222 COVID-19 vaccine. Assay: immunoSEQ multiplex PCR; the TCRdb copy retains only in-frame clones and omits some. The sample includes nearly 90,000 clones, approximately 86% of them seen just once. The sequences come from peripheral blood, collected on day 0 of AZD1222 vaccination. These receptor sequences come from an adult in good health. Both conserved end residues are part of each CDR3. Each record gives: CDR3 DNA, CDR3 protein, J gene, D gene, CDR3 length, clone size, V gene. D genes are given only for firm matches. Only part of the rows carry a size: once, few, many, or a class if the clone is expanded.

DNA: TGTGCCAGCACCGTTACTAGCGGAGGCTACAATGAGCAGTTCTTC
CDR3: CASTVTSGGYNEQFF
J: TRBJ2-1
D: TRBD2
length: 15
size: few
V: TRBV11-2

DNA: TGTGCCAGCTCACCAGAGGGGGCGCTAGGTGAAAAACTGTTTTTT
CDR3: CASSPEGALGEKLFF
J: TRBJ1-4
D: TRBD1
length: 15
size: .
V: TRBV18

DNA: TGTGCCAGCAGTTCTAGCGGGAGGGGTTTTAATGAGCAGTTCTTC
CDR3: CASSSSGRGFNEQFF
J: TRBJ2-1
D: TRBD2
length: 15
size: .
V: TRBV27

DNA: TGTGCCGCCGGGGGTAGCCCAGGCTACGAGCAGTACTTC
CDR3: CAAGGSPGYEQYF
J: TRBJ2-7
D: .
length: 13
size: .
V: TRBV4-2

DNA: TGTGCCAGCAGTTCACGGACCCTCCAAGAGACCCAGTACTTC
CDR3: CASSSRTLQETQYF
J: TRBJ2-5
D: .
length: 14
size: .
V: TRBV25-1

DNA: TGTGCCAGCAGCGCCTACTCGGCGGCCCGGATACAGCCCCAGCATTTT
CDR3: CASSAYSAARIQPQHF
J: TRBJ1-5
D: .
length: 16
size: .
V: TRBV7-2

DNA: TGTGCCAGCAGCCAAGATCCGGCAGGGGGGATGAACACTGAAGCTTTCTTT
CDR3: CASSQDPAGGMNTEAFF
J: TRBJ1-1
D: TRBD1
length: 17
size: .
V: TRBV4-2

DNA: TGTGCCAGCAGTTTATCTCCACCCGTCAGGGGGGGAGGATTGACAGAGACCCAGTACTTC
CDR3: CASSLSPPVRGGGLTETQYF
J: TRBJ2-5
D: .
length: 20
size: .
V: TRBV27

DNA: TGCGCCAGCAGCCCCTGGACAGACTTCTCTGGAAACACCATATATTTT
CDR3: CASSPWTDFSGNTIYF
J: TRBJ1-3
D: .
length: 16
size: .
V: TRBV4-1

DNA: TGTGCCAGCAGCTTAGACGGGAGGGGGGTGGAGACCCAGTACTTC
CDR3: CASSLDGRGVETQYF
J: TRBJ2-5
D: TRBD2
length: 15
size: .
V: TRBV7-2

DNA: TGCGCCACTGGTAGACTAGCGGGAGAAGGGCAAGAGACCCAGTACTTC
CDR3: CATGRLAGEGQETQYF
J: TRBJ2-5
D: TRBD2
length: 16
size: .
V: TRBV10-1

DNA: TGTGCCAGCAGCGTAGATCCGAAGGATGGCTACACCTTC
CDR3: CASSVDPKDGYTF
J: TRBJ1-2
D: .
length: 13
size: .
V: TRBV9

DNA: TGTGCCAGCAGCTTCCAGGGAAGCACAGATACGCAGTATTTT
CDR3: CASSFQGSTDTQYF
J: TRBJ2-3
D: .
length: 14
size: once
V: TRBV5-4

DNA: TGTGCCAGCAGCCCAAGACTAGCGGGCGGCACAGATACGCAGTATTTT
CDR3: CASSPRLAGGTDTQYF
J: TRBJ2-3
D: TRBD2
length: 16
size: .
V: TRBV5-4

DNA: TGTGCCACCTCGGTCGGCGGGAGGGCCAATGAGCAGTTCTTC
CDR3: CATSVGGRANEQFF
J: TRBJ2-1
D: TRBD2
length: 14
size: .
V: TRBV7-3

DNA: TGTGCCAGCAGCTTAGGCCCTAGCGGGTCCAACAATGAGCAGTTCTTC
CDR3: CASSLGPSGSNNEQFF
J: TRBJ2-1
D: TRBD2
length: 16
size: .
V: TRBV7-8

DNA: TGTGCCATCAGTGATTTGAGACAGGGAGTTTACGAGCAGTACTTC
CDR3: CAISDLRQGVYEQYF
J: TRBJ2-7
D: TRBD1
length: 15
size: .
V: TRBV10-3

DNA: TGTGCCAGCAGCCAAGCGGCCGGAGGGAACACTGAAGCTTTCTTT
CDR3: CASSQAAGGNTEAFF
J: TRBJ1-1
D: .
length: 15
size: .
V: TRBV3-1/TRBV3-2

DNA: TGTGCCAGCTCACCACTTGACGGGAGGGCCTTGAACAATGAGCAGTTCTTC
CDR3: CASSPLDGRALNNEQFF
J: TRBJ2-1
D: TRBD2
length: 17
size: .
V: TRBV18

DNA: TGTGCCAGCAGCGCTTCATACGAGCAGTACTTC
CDR3: CASSASYEQYF
J: TRBJ2-7
D: .
length: 11
size: few
V: TRBV3-1/TRBV3-2

DNA: TGTGCCCTGGGTTACAATGAGCAGTTCTTC
CDR3: CALGYNEQFF
J: TRBJ2-1
D: .
length: 10
size: .
V: TRBV6-5

DNA: TGTGCCAGCAGCCCCTCAGGGGGTAAAAATGAAAAACTGTTTTTT
CDR3: CASSPSGGKNEKLFF
J: TRBJ1-4
D: TRBD1
length: 15
size: .
V: TRBV3-1/TRBV3-2

DNA: TGTGCCAGCAGAGAGACCGGGGAGCTGTTTTTT
CDR3: CASRETGELFF
J: TRBJ2-2
D: .
length: 11
size: .
V: TRBV12-3/TRBV12-4

DNA: TGTGCCAGCAGTGTCGGGACAGGGGTTTACGAGCAGTACTTC
CDR3: CASSVGTGVYEQYF
J: TRBJ2-7
D: TRBD1
length: 14
size: .
V: TRBV27

DNA: TGTGCCAGCAGCTTAGATTTTGAGCAGTTCTTC
CDR3: CASSLDFEQFF
J: TRBJ2-1
D: .
length: 11
size: .
V: TRBV11-2

DNA: TGTGCCAGTAGTCCCTGGGCATCCCAGCAGCCCCAGCATTTT
CDR3: CASSPWASQQPQHF
J: TRBJ1-5
D: .
length: 14
size: .
V: TRBV19

DNA: TGTGCCAGCAGTTACTTGGCAGAACAAGAGACCCAGTACTTC
CDR3: CASSYLAEQETQYF
J: TRBJ2-5
D: .
length: 14
size: .
V: TRBV6-5

DNA: TGCGCCAGCACCAACGGGGGACAGGGGGCCGCCGGGGAGCTGTTTTTT
CDR3: CASTNGGQGAAGELFF
J: TRBJ2-2
D: TRBD1
length: 16
size: .
V: TRBV5-1

DNA: TGTGCCAGCAAGGGAGGAAGTAGCACAGATACGCAGTATTTT
CDR3: CASKGGSSTDTQYF
J: TRBJ2-3
D: .
length: 14
size: once
V: TRBV28

DNA: TGTGCCAGCAGTTTACCCCGCGGGACTCTGGGGGAGCAGTACTTC
CDR3: CASSLPRGTLGEQYF
J: TRBJ2-7
D: .
length: 15
size: .
V: TRBV28

DNA: TGTGCCTGGACCGGGGGGGATAATTCACCCCTCCACTTT
CDR3: CAWTGGDNSPLHF
J: TRBJ1-6
D: .
length: 13
size: .
V: TRBV30

DNA: TGTGCCTGGAGTGAACGTCAGGAGACCCAGTACTTC
CDR3: CAWSERQETQYF
J: TRBJ2-5
D: .
length: 12
size: .
V: TRBV30

DNA: TGTGCCAGCTCAACTACAGGGGGCTATGGGAATCAGCCCCAGCATTTT
CDR3: CASSTTGGYGNQPQHF
J: TRBJ1-5
D: TRBD1
length: 16
size: .
V: TRBV18

DNA: TGTGCCAGCAGAGACAAGCGATCGAATTATTCACCCCTCCACTTT
CDR3: CASRDKRSNYSPLHF
J: TRBJ1-6
D: .
length: 15
size: few
V: TRBV6-5

DNA: TGTGCCATCAGTGAGTCTCGGCTGTCTGGAAACACCATATATTTT
CDR3: CAISESRLSGNTIYF
J: TRBJ1-3
D: .
length: 15
size: .
V: TRBV10-3

DNA: TGTGCCAGCAGTTACTCAGTGGCAACAGATACGCAGTATTTT
CDR3: CASSYSVATDTQYF
J: TRBJ2-3
D: .
length: 14
size: .
V: TRBV6-2/TRBV6-3

DNA: TGTGCCAGCAGCTTAGGTCTAGCACATACCGGGGAGCTGTTTTTT
CDR3: CASSLGLAHTGELFF
J: TRBJ2-2
D: .
length: 15
size: .
V: TRBV7-8

DNA: TGTGCCAGCAGTTACCAGCCTCAGAAGACCCAGTACTTC
CDR3: CASSYQPQKTQYF
J: TRBJ2-5
D: .
length: 13
size: .
V: TRBV6-2/TRBV6-3

DNA: TGCGCCAGCAGCCGGGAGGGCCGGCATGAGCAGTTCTTC
CDR3: CASSREGRHEQFF
J: TRBJ2-1
D: TRBD2
length: 13
size: .
V: TRBV5-1

DNA: TGTGCCAGCAGCAAAGATGATCAGGATTCCTACGAGCAGTACTTC
CDR3: CASSKDDQDSYEQYF
J: TRBJ2-7
D: .
length: 15
size: .
V: TRBV21-1

DNA: TGTGCCAGCACCAACCCCACTAGTGTTTCCCAAGAGACCCAGTACTTC
CDR3: CASTNPTSVSQETQYF
J: TRBJ2-5
D: .
length: 16
size: .
V: TRBV7-8

DNA: TGTGCCAGCAGCTGGCAGACCACCGGGGAGCTGTTTTTT
CDR3: CASSWQTTGELFF
J: TRBJ2-2
D: .
length: 13
size: .
V: TRBV7-9

DNA: TGTGCCAGCTTACAGGGGGCTGGAAACACCATATATTTT
CDR3: CASLQGAGNTIYF
J: TRBJ1-3
D: TRBD1
length: 13
size: .
V: TRBV18

DNA: TGTGCCAGCAGTAGCCGGGACAGGGGCTCAGAGACCCAGTACTTC
CDR3: CASSSRDRGSETQYF
J: TRBJ2-5
D: TRBD1
length: 15
size: .
V: TRBV6-5

DNA: TGCGCCAGCAGCCAAGGGACTACGGCAAATGAGCAGTTCTTC
CDR3: CASSQGTTANEQFF
J: TRBJ2-1
D: TRBD2
length: 14
size: .
V: TRBV5-1

DNA: TGTGCCAGCAGCTCAACCGGGACAGGGAGTTTCGGCAATCAGCCCCAGCATTTT
CDR3: CASSSTGTGSFGNQPQHF
J: TRBJ1-5
D: TRBD1
length: 18
size: .
V: TRBV5-6

DNA: TGTGCCAGCACCAGCGGTTTCTTCTACAATGAGCAGTTCTTC
CDR3: CASTSGFFYNEQFF
J: TRBJ2-1
D: .
length: 14
size: .
V: TRBV5-8

DNA: TGTGCCAGAAGCTCGAGGGACAGGGGTCAGCCCCAGCATTTT
CDR3: CARSSRDRGQPQHF
J: TRBJ1-5
D: TRBD1
length: 14
size: .
V: TRBV5-3

DNA: TGTGCCAGCAGCCAACTCACCGGAGGTGAAGCTTTCTTT
CDR3: CASSQLTGGEAFF
J: TRBJ1-1
D: .
length: 13
size: .
V: TRBV3-1/TRBV3-2